This T cell receptor (beta chain) is drawn from a study of cytomegalovirus exposure and HLA in healthy donors. This clone was observed once. Trimming left V 0 bases short and J 7 bases short, with 15 bases between. Germline-derived CDR1 and CDR2 are KGHSH and LQKENI. This CDR3 spans 15 amino acids. The PCR was carried out with 60 Vbeta primers and 13 Jbeta primers. The method was immunoSEQ multiplex PCR; TCRdb's version includes in-frame clones alone and lacks a portion of them. The sample has 140,000 or so clones; roughly three quarters are singletons. The sequence derives from a female donor in good health and CMV-seronegative. The chain joins TRBV18 to TRBJ2-5; the D is unclear. Sequenced sample: PBMCs. CDR3 sequence reads: CASSPPGRPRRTQYF. The CDR3 DNA is TGTGCCAGCTCACCACCGGGTAGGCCACGGAGGACCCAGTACTTC. The whole variable domain, filled in from reference TRBV18 and TRBJ2-5, reads NAGVMQNPRHLVRRRGQEARLRCSPMKGHSHVYWYRQLPEEGLKFMVYLQKENIIDESGMPKERFSAEFPKEGPSILRIQQVVRGDSAAYFCASSPPGRPRRTQYFGPGTRLLVL.